Given below is one T cell receptor beta chain in context. What it recognizes is unknown. V lost 3 bases and J lost 6; bases outside the gene matches: 11. The CDR3 contains 16 residues. Germline V lookup: CDR1 MNHNS, CDR2 SASEGT. The data belong to a study of regulatory T cells in long-lasting Graves disease. Study outcomes and limitations: Patients with persistent disease showed a bias toward TRBV28, TRBJ1-2 and TRBJ2-5.

Indicated time point: newly diagnosed GD, antithyroid drugs for less than 3 months. Isolated PBMC RNA provided the starting material for the TCR library. EDTA tubes received about 10 milliliters of collected peripheral blood. Libraries of TCR beta came from iRepertoire HTBI primers plus Arm-PCR of CDR3 regions. TCRdb recomputed calls from the multiplex PCR reads with MiXCR, one row per CDR3 protein. The table shows 450,000 to 500,000 distinct CDR3 sequences, with about 17% occurring only once. This sample also belongs to another study, concerning T cells in Graves' hyperthyroidism and ophthalmopathy. Per that paper: Using the HTBI primer set, a first-round RT-PCR was run on the TCR CDR3. In the blood, most expanded thyroid clonotypes above 0.001 appeared as well.

The chain couples TRBV6-1 to TRBJ2-1; TRBD2 agrees at 7 bases. The material was peripheral blood mononuclear cells (PBMCs), obtained at new diagnosis, from a patient treated with antithyroid drugs. The origin of this receptor is a man aged 40-50 years with Graves disease. The CDR3 sequence is CASSDLPSGYSNEQFF. Here the CDR3 DNA reads TGTGCCAGCAGTGATCTACCTAGCGGATATTCCAATGAGCAGTTCTTC.